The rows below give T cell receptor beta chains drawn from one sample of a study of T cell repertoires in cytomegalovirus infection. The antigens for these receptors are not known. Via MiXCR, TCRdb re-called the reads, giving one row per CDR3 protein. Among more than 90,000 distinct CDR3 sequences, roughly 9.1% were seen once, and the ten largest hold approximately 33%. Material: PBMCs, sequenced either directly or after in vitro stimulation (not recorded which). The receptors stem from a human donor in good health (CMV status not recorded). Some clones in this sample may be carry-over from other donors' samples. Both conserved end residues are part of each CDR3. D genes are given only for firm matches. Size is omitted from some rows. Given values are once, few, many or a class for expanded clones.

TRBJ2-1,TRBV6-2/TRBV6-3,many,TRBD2,CASNAGELAGVGEQFF,TGTGCCAGCAACGCGGGGGAACTAGCGGGAGTAGGTGAGCAGTTCTTC
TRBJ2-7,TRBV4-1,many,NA,CASSQVSGNLFYEQYF,TGCGCCAGCAGCCAAGTGTCAGGCAACTTGTTCTACGAGCAGTACTTC
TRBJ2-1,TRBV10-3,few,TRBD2,CAINLGGIYNEQFF,TGTGCCATCAATTTGGGAGGGATCTACAATGAGCAGTTCTTC
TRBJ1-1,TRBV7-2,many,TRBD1,CASSRDRVNTEAFF,TGTGCCAGCAGCCGGGACAGGGTGAACACTGAAGCTTTCTTT
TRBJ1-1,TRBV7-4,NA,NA,CASSEKSQGMGTEAFF,TGTGCCAGCAGCGAAAAATCCCAGGGTATGGGCACTGAAGCTTTCTTT
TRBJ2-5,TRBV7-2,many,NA,CASSPRHFQETQYF,TGTGCCAGCAGCCCAAGACATTTCCAAGAGACCCAGTACTTC
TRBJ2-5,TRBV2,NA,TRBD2,CASTGGSGETQYF,TGTGCCAGCACCGGGGGTAGCGGGGAGACCCAGTACTTC
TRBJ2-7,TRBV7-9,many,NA,CASSETGYEQYF,TGTGCCAGCAGCGAAACTGGCTACGAGCAGTACTTC
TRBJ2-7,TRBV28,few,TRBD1,CASSPGTGLLYEQYF,TGTGCCAGCAGTCCTGGGACAGGGCTGCTCTACGAGCAGTACTTC
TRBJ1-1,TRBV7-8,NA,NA,CASRPQTLNTEAFF,TGTGCCAGCAGACCACAGACCCTGAACACTGAAGCTTTCTTT
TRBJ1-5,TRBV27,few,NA,CASRRYSNQPQHF,TGTGCCAGTAGAAGATATAGCAATCAGCCCCAGCATTTT
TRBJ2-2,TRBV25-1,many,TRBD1,CASSGTGGANTGELFF,TGTGCCAGCAGTGGAACAGGGGGAGCGAACACCGGGGAGCTGTTTTTT
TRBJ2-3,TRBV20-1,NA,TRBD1,CSAQGVQGTAGTQYF,TGCAGTGCCCAGGGGGTCCAAGGGACCGCAGGTACGCAGTATTTT
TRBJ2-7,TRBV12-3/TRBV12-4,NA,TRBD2,CASSANLAAYEQYF,TGTGCCAGCAGTGCGAATCTAGCGGCCTACGAGCAGTACTTC
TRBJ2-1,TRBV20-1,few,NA,CSARSGFYNEQFF,TGCAGTGCTAGAAGCGGATTCTACAATGAGCAGTTCTTC
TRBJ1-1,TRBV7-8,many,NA,CASSLGPSMNTEAFF,TGTGCCAGCAGCCTGGGGCCCTCCATGAACACTGAAGCTTTCTTT
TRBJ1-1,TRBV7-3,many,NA,CASSERRNTEAFF,TGTGCCAGCAGCGAGAGACGGAACACTGAAGCTTTCTTT
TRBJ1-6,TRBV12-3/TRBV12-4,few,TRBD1,CASSPRDRGNSPLHF,TGTGCCAGCAGTCCGAGGGACAGGGGTAATTCACCCCTCCACTTT
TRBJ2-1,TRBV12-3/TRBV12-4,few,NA,CASSLDGNEQFF,TGTGCCAGCAGTTTAGATGGGAATGAGCAGTTCTTC
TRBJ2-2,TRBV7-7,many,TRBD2,CASSQRESGGELFF,TGTGCTAGCAGCCAGCGGGAGAGCGGCGGGGAGCTGTTTTTT
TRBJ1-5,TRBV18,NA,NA,CASSNQGPQASNQPQHF,TGTGCCAGCTCAAACCAAGGGCCCCAGGCGAGCAATCAGCCCCAGCATTTT
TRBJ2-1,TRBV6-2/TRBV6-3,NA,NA,CASTRFRIPKNEQFF,TGTGCCAGCACAAGATTCAGGATCCCGAAAAATGAGCAGTTCTTC
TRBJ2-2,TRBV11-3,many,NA,CASSLRQLTGELFF,TGTGCCAGCAGCCTGAGACAGCTCACCGGGGAGCTGTTTTTT
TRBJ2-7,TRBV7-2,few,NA,CASSLAGAYEQYF,TGTGCCAGCAGCTTAGCGGGAGCCTACGAGCAGTACTTC